The T cell receptor (beta chain) described here comes from a study of blood T cell repertoires in COVID-19 (dated by TCRdb to 2020 to 2021). The study in broad terms: Samples from collaborators originated in the United States, Italy and Spain and spanned both the acute and convalescent phases of COVID-19. The prospective study material was composed of cDNA or gDNA derived from T cells, B-cell-depleted T cells, or PBMCs. The dataset comprised deeply sampled blood TCRbeta repertoires from subjects exposed to, actively infected with, or recovered from COVID-19. The repertoires were made available in a free public database intended to serve as a resource for research on the immune response to SARS-CoV-2. The samples were drawn from two sources: the first 160 participants of the ongoing ImmuneRACE study, and 1,200 or so subjects contributed by 6 global collaborators. A de-identified subject ID, COVID-19 status, age in years and sex were almost always included in the sample metadata. Where available, HLA class I and class II types were taken from metadata supplied by the sample provider and were not determined by assay-based typing. What the authors observed across the whole study: The quantity of clinical and demographic metadata differed by source and by participant and was supplied without curation.

Sequences SGHRS (CDR1) and YFSETQ (CDR2) are obtained from the germline V gene. The CDR3 has 14 amino acids, counting the end cysteine and phenylalanine. The DNA shown is the 42-base CDR3, in frame from base 1. From V the trimming removes 4 bases and from J it removes 2 bases, while the gene matches leave 4 bases of the junction unaccounted for. Collaborating institutions collected whole blood in K2EDTA tubes following their own protocols. Collaborator samples were shipped for TCRbeta analysis as frozen whole blood, isolated PBMCs, or DNA extracted from either sample type. TCRbeta CDR3 regions were amplified from genomic DNA using the immunoSEQ Assay, a bias-controlled multiplex PCR. The authors processed their data as follows. The number of nucleated cells in each sample was estimated by amplification of reference gene primers within the assay. Sequence reads were collapsed and filtered to measure the absolute abundance of every unique TCRbeta CDR3 rearrangement. For each sample, productive Simpson clonality was calculated as the square root of Simpson's diversity index over productive rearrangements. TCRdb stores this immuneACCESS table with in-frame sequences only. Part of the clones is absent; in the studies checked, under half of the shortfall reflects unresolved V genes, and no reason is known for the rest. V and J calls and clone size are copied from that table; D and trimming were computed from the DNA. The sample contains tens of thousands of clones, approximately 82% of them found a single time. Approximately 5.2% of the sample is in the top ten clones.

This clone was seen a single time. Its cognate antigen has yet to be identified. No base qualities exist here, and no much larger clone lies one base off it. This chain is built from TRBV5-1 and TRBJ2-3; TRBD2 aligns with 7 central bases. Sequencing was done on a sample of peripheral blood. The sequence came from a human donor in a cohort sampled during active COVID-19. The DNA sequence is as follows: TGCGCCAGCAGCCCAAGCGGGGCCACAGATACGCAGTATTTT. Its product reads: CASSPSGATDTQYF. With all but the CDR3 taken from the reference TRBV5-1 and TRBJ2-3 genes, the full variable domain is: KAGVTQTPRYLIKTRGQQVTLSCSPISGHRSVSWYQQTPGQGLQFLFEYFSETQRNKGNFPGRFSGRQFSNSRSEMNVSTLELGDSALYLCASSPSGATDTQYFGPGTRLTVL.